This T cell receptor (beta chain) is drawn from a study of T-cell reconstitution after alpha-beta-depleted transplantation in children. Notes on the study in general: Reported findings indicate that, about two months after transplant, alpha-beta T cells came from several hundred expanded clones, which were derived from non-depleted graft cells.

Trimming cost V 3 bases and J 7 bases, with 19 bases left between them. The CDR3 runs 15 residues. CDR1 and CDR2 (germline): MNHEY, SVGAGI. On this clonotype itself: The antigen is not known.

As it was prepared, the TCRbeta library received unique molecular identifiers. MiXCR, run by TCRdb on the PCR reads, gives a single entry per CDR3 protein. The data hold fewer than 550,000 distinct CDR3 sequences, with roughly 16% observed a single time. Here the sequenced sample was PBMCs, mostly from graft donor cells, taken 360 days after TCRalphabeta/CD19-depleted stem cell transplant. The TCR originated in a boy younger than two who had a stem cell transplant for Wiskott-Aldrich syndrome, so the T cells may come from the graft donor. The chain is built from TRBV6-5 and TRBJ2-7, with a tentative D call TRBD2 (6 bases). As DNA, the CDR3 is TGTGCCAGCAGTTATTCGGGACTGACCCTCCGGGAGCAGTACTTC. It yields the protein CASSYSGLTLREQYF.